This TCR beta chain emerged from a study of cytomegalovirus exposure and HLA in healthy donors (dated by TCRdb to between 2016 and 2019). Some background on the complete study: According to an earlier analysis of 450 to 650 of the donors, some 180 million T cells yielded 95 million to 140 million unique TCR beta sequences and around 280 Gb of sequence data. On average, approximately 250,000 unique TCR beta nucleotide sequences were sequenced per donor among 398 genotyped donors of the cohort, with 15% to 20% of those sequences being non-productive. To predict cytomegalovirus infection status, the study brought together high-throughput TCR immunosequencing, statistical association of individual TCRs with disease status, and machine learning. Typing coverage differed by locus: A, B, C, DRB1 and DQB1 were typed in roughly 629-630 donors, DQA1 in around 500, DPA1 in some 600, and DPB1 in approximately 450. Besides the first cohort of 666 subjects, a separate validation cohort made up of 120 different subjects was used. The study aimed to test whether cataloging public T cell receptors could reveal signatures of past pathogen exposure. Rather than drawing on any new phenotypic data, the later analysis identified candidate immune exposures from TCR beta sequences and the way those sequences occurred across donors. A later analysis re-examined previously published TCR beta repertoires from 500 to 700 donors and added high-resolution HLA genotyping to investigate patterns of TCR occurrence. Class I and class II HLA loci were covered by the typing at four-digit resolution. An early release that covered about 600 HLA-typed donors contained approximately 300 gigabases of sequencing data and approximately 85 million unique TCR sequences. The study profiled the T cell repertoires of 500 to 800 subjects by immunosequencing and related them to cytomegalovirus serostatus. About 5 DR-DQ haplotypes were handled as single units for association and clustering, since linkage in the cohort was strong. Every discovery cohort repertoire had been produced on one sequencing platform. A later genetic analysis used genome-wide SNP genotypes for about 65% of the roughly 700 donors, treating that subset as a discovery cohort. Donor age, sex, ethnicity and CMV serostatus were compiled together with the repertoire data. Of the roughly 400 genotyped donors, around 81% fell in the genetic ancestry cluster associated with self-reported Caucasian donors. An earlier analysis of 587 of the donors applied high-throughput TCR beta sequencing to assess whether each TCR beta V gene segment acted as functional or pseudogenic.

The junction shows trimming of 5 bases on V and 2 bases on J, and the gene matches do not reach 5 bases of it. From a lookup of the germline V gene, CDR1 and CDR2 are KGHSH and LQKENI. The CDR3, from cysteine to phenylalanine, totals 16 residues. CDR3 DNA is the only sequence kept; it has 48 bases, read in frame from the first base. On this clone: What this receptor recognizes is not known. The record has no base qualities; no much larger clone is one base away.

Library prep was done by the immunoSEQ multiplex PCR assay. For the multiplex PCR, a mixture combining 60 forward primers for TCR Vbeta segments and 13 reverse primers for TCR Jbeta segments was used. The CDR3 region of rearranged TCR beta genes was amplified from genomic DNA by a multiplex PCR assay. On the Illumina HiSeq System, the amplified TCR beta libraries were sequenced as 87-base-pair reads. As for the authors' bioinformatics: In a later analysis, roughly 80 million unique TCR beta chains were counted across the 690 or so repertoires, and roughly 9.9 million of these chains were shared by at least two donors. Raw reads were error-corrected and collapsed into unique sequences with a nearest-neighbor algorithm that merged closely related sequences to remove PCR and sequencing errors. To assign V, D and J gene segments, CDR3 sequences were aligned to IMGT reference sequences. Each retained sequence needed at least a six-nucleotide match to both a V gene segment and a J gene segment. Rearrangements were classified as productive when the CDR3 lacked stop codons and remained in frame with V and J, and all other rearrangements were classified as non-productive. Following IMGT convention, CDR3 was defined as the stretch from the second conserved V-encoded cysteine up to the conserved J-encoded phenylalanine. In an earlier analysis of just under 600 of the donors, sequences lacking an unambiguous match to a single V gene segment were excluded. An earlier analysis of 587 of the donors classified V segments as functional when productive rearrangements were above 56.7% and as segregating when the standard deviation between donors was above 5%. A statistical classification framework was developed to diagnose cytomegalovirus status using the catalog of TCR beta chain sequences. V and J gene assignment, in a later analysis, came from comparing TCR nucleotide sequences with IMGT/GENE-DB human TR gene sequences. Using the TCRdist pipeline, a later analysis assigned CDR3 sequences along with most-parsimonious VDJ recombination scenarios. In a later analysis, each TCR beta chain was defined by its CDR3 amino acid sequence together with its V-gene family, and reads lacking a unique V-gene family were excluded. In a later analysis, nearly 600 highly shared, low-generation-probability nucleotide sequences were removed to address suspected cross-contamination and a sequencing artifact. A later analysis calculated a clonal expansion index for each public chain from normalized within-repertoire ranks of inferred template counts. A later analysis computed generation probabilities with a VDJ recombination model fitted to out-of-frame rearrangements, and checked the results against IGoR. In a later analysis, hypergeometric tests were used to score TCR-TCR, TCR-HLA and TCR-CMV co-occurrence, with a repertoire-size bias correction applied to TCR pairs. In a later analysis, false discovery rates were estimated by permuting HLA or CMV assignments 20 times. In a later analysis, co-occurring TCRs were grouped using DBSCAN, and TCRdist sequence similarity was added for clustering within HLA-allele-positive subsets. Repertoires with fewer than 30,000 or more than 120,000 public chains were left out of co-occurrence clustering, as were about five repertoires with anomalous nucleotide sharing. TCRdb took this table from immuneACCESS and kept in-frame rearrangements with V and J called. Such tables lack part of the clones; where checked against another copy, unresolved V genes explain under half of the gap, and the rest is unexplained. That table furnishes V, J and clone size, whereas the DNA furnished D and trimming. The sample table holds about 130,000 clones, of which around 80% were seen once. The biggest ten clones account for approximately 2.1% of the sample.

The paper's findings and limits, for the study overall: According to a later analysis, parvovirus B19, influenza, CMV and Epstein-Barr virus appeared linked to several top co-occurrence clusters. Most TCR sequences were observed very rarely across donors, whereas some public TCRs were present in many individuals. Correlated functional status among segregating V segments might be attributable to linkage disequilibrium, but an unknown experimental factor could not be ruled out. Strong co-occurrence of HLA alleles, especially DR and DQ, made assigning TCR associations to individual alleles difficult. The study listed 150 to 200 TCR beta chains as associated with cytomegalovirus. Broadly in line with IMGT annotations, most TCR beta V segments showed up in productive rearrangements about 87% or about 30% of the time in an earlier analysis of 450 to 600 of the donors. At a false discovery rate of 0.05, a later analysis linked 15,000 to 20,000 TCR beta sequences to specific HLA alleles. Compared with the approximately 670-donor mean, donors in an Asian-associated ancestry cluster had fewer N-insertions in productive TCRs, according to a later genetic analysis. Some IMGT-functional V segments, including TRBV6-2 and TRBV6-3, could not be distinguished by the 87-base-pair reads and were therefore excluded. A few of the identified cytomegalovirus-associated TCR beta chains were confirmed in vitro to be specific for cytomegalovirus antigens. According to a later analysis, TCR association rates differed among HLA loci, with DRB1 alleles showing the most associated TCRs and HLA-C alleles showing the fewest. A group of highly shared sequence variants was considered likely to be a technical artifact of the sequencing pipeline. In a later analysis, HLA-associated TCR beta chains were found to be more clonally expanded and to have lower generation probabilities than equally common non-associated chains. The earlier analysis of a few hundred of the donors excluded 15 to 20 rarely observed V segments, including chromosome 9 orphons, because counts were too low. CMV serostatus was the only immune exposure information available for the cohort. A later analysis found that most CMV-associated TCR beta chains appeared HLA-restricted, with HLA associations seemingly driven largely by CMV exposure. HLA typing was unavailable for some donors at each locus, so association tests used only the typed subset. Only TCR beta chains were sequenced in this cohort, and the absence of alpha or paired-chain data limited detectable features. The presence/absence analyses assumed that sequencing depth was roughly uniform across donors, and that assumption may not be true. An association between a missense DCLRE1C variant and V-gene and J-gene trimming of TCR beta chains was found in a later genetic analysis and replicated in an independent cohort. According to the authors, the approach could potentially be generalized to other disease states and immunological phenotypes. A further reported finding was that TCR beta sequences accurately predicted the HLA-A and HLA-B alleles for most subjects in the first cohort. The classifier was reported to diagnose cytomegalovirus status with high specificity and sensitivity in both the original cohort and the validation cohort.

In total, roughly 710 healthy bone marrow donors made up the cohort. Cohort members were all nominally healthy when sampled, although unrecorded immune exposures were likely present. The donor was CMV seronegative and was included in the group of over 300 seronegative cohort members. Each donor provided a peripheral blood sample, and peripheral blood mononuclear cells were used for TCR beta sequencing. The Qiagen DNeasy Blood Extraction Kit was used to extract genomic DNA from the blood cell samples. The rearrangement joined TRBV18 to TRBJ2-1, with 11 bases aligning to TRBD2. The sequence came from a man under 40 in good health and CMV-seronegative. The sample taken for sequencing was PBMCs. The nucleotides are TGTGCCAGCTCATTGACTAGCGGGACCCCCTACAATGAGCAGTTCTTC. Translated, it gives CASSLTSGTPYNEQFF.